Below, one T cell receptor (beta chain) is given with its context. Its antigen remains unknown. These data are taken from a study of lymphopenia after photon versus proton radiotherapy. Study outcomes and limitations: Relative stability marked proton patients; photon patients lost diversity and naive cells. After the lymphocyte nadir, photon-treated repertoires showed oligoclonal expansion, especially of CD8+ Temra cells.

Profiling relied on immunoSEQ multiplex PCR, and the TCRdb table lists in-frame clones only, not all of them. Among some 64,000 clones listed, about nine tenths were seen once. The TCR comes from an elderly man with esophageal cancer. Sequences were derived from peripheral blood, sampled from a patient treated with proton-based radiotherapy.

Written as DNA, the CDR3 is TGTGCCAGCAGCTGGACTAGCAATGAGCAGTTCTTC. This gives the protein CASSWTSNEQFF. The chain recombines TRBV7-9 with TRBJ2-1; 7 bases are shared with TRBD2. The CDR3 has 12 amino acids. V shed 4 bases, J shed 6 bases, and the junction held 0 bases outside the gene matches. Germline V gene sequence: CDR1 SEHNR, CDR2 FQNEAQ (reference sequence).